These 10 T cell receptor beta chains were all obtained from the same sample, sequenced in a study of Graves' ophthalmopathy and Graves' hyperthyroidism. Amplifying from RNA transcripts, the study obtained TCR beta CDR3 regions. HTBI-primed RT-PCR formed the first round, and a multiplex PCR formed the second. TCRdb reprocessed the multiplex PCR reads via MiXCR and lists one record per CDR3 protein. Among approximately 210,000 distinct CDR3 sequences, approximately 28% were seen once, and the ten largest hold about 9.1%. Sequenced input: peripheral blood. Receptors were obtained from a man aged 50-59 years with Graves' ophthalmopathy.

The CDR3 coding sequence is TGTGCCAGCAGCCTATCACAAAGGACTAGCGGACTGCAAGAGACCCAGTACTTC. Protein product: CASSLSQRTSGLQETQYF. The chain carries TRBV11-2 and TRBJ2-5, with 10 bases matching TRBD2. CDR3 length equals 18 residues. Germline CDR1 and CDR2: SGHAT and FQNNGV. Trimming took 5 bases from V and 2 from J; bases not matched to a gene: 14. The whole variable domain, remainder taken from reference TRBV11-2 and TRBJ2-5, is EAGVAQSPRYKIIEKRQSVAFWCNPISGHATLYWYQQILGQGPKLLIQFQNNGVVDDSQLPKDRFSAERLKGVDSTLKIQPAKLEDSAVYLCASSLSQRTSGLQETQYFGPGTRLLVL.

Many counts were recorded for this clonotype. The CDR3 DNA follows: TGTGCCAGCCGATACAAAGGGAAACAGACTGAAGCTTTCTTT. Encoded protein: CASRYKGKQTEAFF. The V gene is TRBV12-3 or TRBV12-4, the J gene TRBJ1-1, with unresolved D. This CDR3 is 14 amino acids long. V lost 8 bases and J lost 5, with 18 bases in between.

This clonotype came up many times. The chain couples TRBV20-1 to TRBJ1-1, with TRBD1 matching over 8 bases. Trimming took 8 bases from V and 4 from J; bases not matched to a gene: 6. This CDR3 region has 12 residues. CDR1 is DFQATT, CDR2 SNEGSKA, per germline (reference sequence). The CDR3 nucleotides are TGCAGTTTCCTACAGGGGGTCACTGAAGCTTTCTTT. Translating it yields CSFLQGVTEAFF.

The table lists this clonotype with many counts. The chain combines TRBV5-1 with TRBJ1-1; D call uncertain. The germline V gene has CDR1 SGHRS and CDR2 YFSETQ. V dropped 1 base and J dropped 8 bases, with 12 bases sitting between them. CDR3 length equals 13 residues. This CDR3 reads CASSLIDPREAFF. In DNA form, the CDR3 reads TGCGCCAGCAGCTTGATCGACCCGAGGGAAGCTTTCTTT. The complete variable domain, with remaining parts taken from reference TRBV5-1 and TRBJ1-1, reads KAGVTQTPRYLIKTRGQQVTLSCSPISGHRSVSWYQQTPGQGLQFLFEYFSETQRNKGNFPGRFSGRQFSNSRSEMNVSTLELGDSALYLCASSLIDPREAFFGQGTRLTVV.

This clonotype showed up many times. Here the CDR3 DNA reads TGTGCCAGCAGTTACCCAGGGGGCAAGACTGAAGCTTTCTTT. Protein: CASSYPGGKTEAFF. V usage is TRBV6-2 or TRBV6-3 and J usage is TRBJ1-1; 8 positions agree with TRBD1. The CDR3 runs 14 residues. Germline assignment: CDR1 MNHEY and CDR2 SVGEGT. V was pared by 2 bases and J by 5 bases, with 4 bases of the junction left unmatched.

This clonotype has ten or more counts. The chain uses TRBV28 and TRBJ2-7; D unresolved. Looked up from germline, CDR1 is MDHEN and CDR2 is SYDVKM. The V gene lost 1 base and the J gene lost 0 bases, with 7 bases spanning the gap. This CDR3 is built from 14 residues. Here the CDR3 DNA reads TGTGCCAGCAGTTTATATCTGAGCTCCTACGAGCAGTACTTC. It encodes CASSLYLSSYEQYF.

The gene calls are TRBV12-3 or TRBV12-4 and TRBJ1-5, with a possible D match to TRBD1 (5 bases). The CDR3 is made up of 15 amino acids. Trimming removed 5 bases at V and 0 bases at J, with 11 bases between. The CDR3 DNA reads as TGTGCCAGCAGTCCACAGGATTATAGCAATCAGCCCCAGCATTTT. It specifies CASSPQDYSNQPQHF.

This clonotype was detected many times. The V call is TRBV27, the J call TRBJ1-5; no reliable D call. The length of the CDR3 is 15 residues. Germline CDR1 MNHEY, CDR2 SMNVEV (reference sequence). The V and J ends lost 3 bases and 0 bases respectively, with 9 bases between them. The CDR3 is CASSFSGNSNQPQHF. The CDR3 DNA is TGTGCCAGCAGTTTTTCGGGGAATAGCAATCAGCCCCAGCATTTT.

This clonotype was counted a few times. The CDR3 loop reads CASSYRANTGELFF. CDR3 nucleotides: TGTGCCAGCAGTTACAGAGCGAACACCGGGGAGCTGTTTTTT. The chain recombines TRBV6-5 with TRBJ2-2; D unresolved. The V and J ends lost 2 bases and 0 bases respectively, with 4 bases between them. Germline CDR1 reads MNHEY; CDR2 reads SVGAGI. The CDR3 is 14 residues long.

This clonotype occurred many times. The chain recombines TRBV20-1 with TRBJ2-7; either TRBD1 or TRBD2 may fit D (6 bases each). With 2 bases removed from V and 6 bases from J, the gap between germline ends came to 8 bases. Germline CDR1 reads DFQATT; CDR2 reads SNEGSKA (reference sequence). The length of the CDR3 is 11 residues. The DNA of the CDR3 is TGCAGTGCTAGACGGGGGCTCGAGCAGTACTTC. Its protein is CSARRGLEQYF.